Below, one T cell receptor beta chain is given with its context. Its antigen is unidentified. A read error may be the cause here, since a much bigger clone is one base away. The data are from a study of tumor and adjacent non-tumor tissue in lung cancer. Study at large: Histology: under 15 adenocarcinoma, a couple of squamous cell carcinoma, 1 small cell lung cancer. Study-wide results and caveats: In normal lung, the top 100 clones were significantly more dominant than in tumor.

The library came from three nested PCR rounds adapted from ARM-PCR protocols. TCRdb re-called the multiplex PCR reads through MiXCR, storing one row per CDR3 protein. The sample has over 130,000 distinct CDR3 sequences; roughly 66% are singletons. The CDR3 is 18 amino acids. The trim removed 4 bases at V and 5 bases at J, leaving 10 bases unmatched. The germline V gene encodes CDR1 SGHAT and CDR2 FQNNGV. The template was RNA from unsorted bulk tissue. Donors were chemotherapy-naive, newly diagnosed lung cancer surgical patients in China, August–late 2014. This receptor was obtained from a man aged 60 to 69 with small cell lung cancer. Sequencing used lung tumor tissue. V gene TRBV11-2 combines with J gene TRBJ2-3, with 15 bases lining up with TRBD2. CDR3 protein: CASSSRTSGRAGVDTQYF. The CDR3 DNA reads TGTGCCAGCAGCTCCCGGACTAGCGGGAGGGCCGGGGTAGATACGCAGTATTTT.